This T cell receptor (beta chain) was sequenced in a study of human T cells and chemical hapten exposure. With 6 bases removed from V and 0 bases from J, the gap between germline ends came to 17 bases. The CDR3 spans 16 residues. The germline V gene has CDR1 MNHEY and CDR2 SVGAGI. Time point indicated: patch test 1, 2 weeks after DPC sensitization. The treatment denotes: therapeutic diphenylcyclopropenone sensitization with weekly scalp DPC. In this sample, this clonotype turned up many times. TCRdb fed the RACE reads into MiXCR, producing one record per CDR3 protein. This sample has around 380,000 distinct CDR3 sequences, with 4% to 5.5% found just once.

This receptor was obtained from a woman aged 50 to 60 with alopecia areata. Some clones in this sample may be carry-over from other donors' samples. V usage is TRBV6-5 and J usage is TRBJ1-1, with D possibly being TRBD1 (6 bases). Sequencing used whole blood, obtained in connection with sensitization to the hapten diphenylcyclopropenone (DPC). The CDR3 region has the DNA TGTGCCAGCAGCCTTAGACAGGAGACTATGAACACTGAAGCTTTCTTT. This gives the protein CASSLRQETMNTEAFF.